This T cell receptor (beta chain) was captured by sequencing in a study of shared clonotypes between healthy human individuals. The count of this clone is one. The CDR3 is made up of 17 amino acids. V gave up 3 bases and J gave up 6 bases; unmatched junction bases: 11. Germline assignment: CDR1 SGHDN and CDR2 FVKESK. HIV-negative, healthy adults without recent acute infections or vaccinations were the donors. CD45RA+ naive and CD45RA-negative memory subsets were separated from CD4+ cells. Several immunoSEQ 96-well plates shared each subset's DNA, each plate a replicate. The data were produced by immunoSEQ multiplex PCR, yet TCRdb's version contains in-frame clones alone and is incomplete. This repertoire shows around 2.5 million clones, over 85% found once; its top ten account for around 0.4%.

The sample taken for sequencing was naive CD4+ T cells from PBMCs. Subset given: CD45RA+ positively selected. This chain links TRBV14 with TRBJ2-2; TRBD1 matches 9 bases. The sequence derives from a man aged 18 to 30 in good health. Some clones in this sample may be carry-over from other donors' samples. This chain's CDR3 is CASSHRNRGRKSGELFF. The CDR3 DNA reads TGTGCCAGCAGCCACCGTAACAGGGGGCGGAAGTCCGGGGAGCTGTTTTTT. The variable domain in full, completed from reference TRBV14 and TRBJ2-2, reads EAGVTQFPSHSVIEKGQTVTLRCDPISGHDNLYWYRRVMGKEIKFLLHFVKESKQDESGMPNNRFLAERTGGTYSTLKVQPAELEDSGVYFCASSHRNRGRKSGELFFGEGSRLTVL.